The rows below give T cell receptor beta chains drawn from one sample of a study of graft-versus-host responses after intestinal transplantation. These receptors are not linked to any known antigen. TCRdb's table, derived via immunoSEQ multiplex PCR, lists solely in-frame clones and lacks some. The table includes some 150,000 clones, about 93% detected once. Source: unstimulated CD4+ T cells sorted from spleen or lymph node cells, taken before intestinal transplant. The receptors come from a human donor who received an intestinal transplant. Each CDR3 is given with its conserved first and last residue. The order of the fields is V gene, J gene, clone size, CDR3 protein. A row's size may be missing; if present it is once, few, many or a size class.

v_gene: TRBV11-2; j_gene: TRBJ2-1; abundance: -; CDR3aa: CASRPGAGGIHEQFF
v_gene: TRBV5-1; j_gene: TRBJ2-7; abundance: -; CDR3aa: CASSSGLAASYEQYF
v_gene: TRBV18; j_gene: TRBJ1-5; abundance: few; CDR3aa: CASSPGYNQPQHF
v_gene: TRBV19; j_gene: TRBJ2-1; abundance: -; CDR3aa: CASSISPAEKQFF
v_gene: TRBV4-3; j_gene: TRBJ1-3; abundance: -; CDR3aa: CASSQDSGNTIYF
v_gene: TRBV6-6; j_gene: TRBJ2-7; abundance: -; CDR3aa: CASSYRPSYEQYF
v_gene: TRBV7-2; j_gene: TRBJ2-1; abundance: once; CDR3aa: CASSLRWDYQGYNEQFF
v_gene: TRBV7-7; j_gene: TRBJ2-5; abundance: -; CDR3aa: CASSSDRGETQYF
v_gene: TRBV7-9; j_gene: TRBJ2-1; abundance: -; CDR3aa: CASSRTGSGYNEQFF
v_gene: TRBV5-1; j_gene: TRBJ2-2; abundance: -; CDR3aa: CASSRTGDIGELFF
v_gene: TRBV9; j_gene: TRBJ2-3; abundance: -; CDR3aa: CASSVEWETSTDTQYF
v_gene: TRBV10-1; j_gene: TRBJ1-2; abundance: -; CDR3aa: CASSPGPDRRFGGYTF
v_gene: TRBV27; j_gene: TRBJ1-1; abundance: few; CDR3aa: CASSFGTATEAFF
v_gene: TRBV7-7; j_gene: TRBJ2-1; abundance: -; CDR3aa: CASSLARDAYNEQFF
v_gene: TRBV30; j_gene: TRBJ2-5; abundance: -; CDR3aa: CAWSVLAVQETQYF
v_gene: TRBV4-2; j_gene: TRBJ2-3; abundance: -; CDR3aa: CASSQASGMRADTQYF
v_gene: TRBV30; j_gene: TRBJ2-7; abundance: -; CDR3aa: CACSQGDGEQYF
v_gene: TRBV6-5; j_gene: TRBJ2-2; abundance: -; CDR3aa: CASSYSGFIGELFF
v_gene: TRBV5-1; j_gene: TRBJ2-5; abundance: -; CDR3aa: CASSPLGVGETQYF
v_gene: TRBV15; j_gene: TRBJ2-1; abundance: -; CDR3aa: CATSTLPHNEQFF
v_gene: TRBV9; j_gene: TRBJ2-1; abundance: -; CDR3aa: CASSRTSGMYNEQFF
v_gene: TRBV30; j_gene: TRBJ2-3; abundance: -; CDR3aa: CAWSRLAISTDTQYF